The 9 T cell receptor beta chains reported below all come from one sample, sequenced in a study of blood T cell repertoires in COVID-19. Only in-frame clones appear in the TCRdb table, and some are missing; sequencing was by immunoSEQ multiplex PCR. The repertoire has roughly 130,000 clones, 80% of them found once; the top ten carry 1.5% to 2%. Sequencing was done on a sample of peripheral blood. The receptors were sampled from a man between 65 and 85 years old with acute or convalescent COVID-19.

V is TRBV5-1 and J is TRBJ2-5, with 12 positions matching TRBD2. The CDR3 covers 16 residues. The ends lost 0 bases at V and 4 bases at J; junction bases unmatched: 4. Germline V lookup: CDR1 SGHRS, CDR2 YFSETQ. CDR3 sequence reads: CASSLETSGGGETQYF. CDR3 coding DNA: TGCGCCAGCAGCTTGGAGACTAGCGGGGGAGGAGAGACCCAGTACTTC.

This chain uses TRBV7-2 with TRBJ1-2; D might be TRBD1 (6 bases). The CDR3 length is 15 residues. Germline V gene lookup returns CDR1 SGHTA and CDR2 FQGNSA. The V end lost 5 bases, the J end lost 4 bases, and 17 bases lay between the germline ends. CDR3 nucleotide sequence: TGTGCCAGCAGCAGCCGACAGGCATTTCTCTATGGCTACACCTTC. Encoded protein: CASSSRQAFLYGYTF.

This rearrangement joins TRBV28 to TRBJ2-7; tentatively, D is TRBD1 (6 bases). The CDR3 has 12 residues. Trimming pared 5 bases from V and 2 bases from J, leaving 7 bases between. Per germline, CDR1 MDHEN and CDR2 SYDVKM. CDR3 DNA: TGTGCCAGCAGTCGGACAGCCTACGAGCAGTACTTC. The encoded protein is CASSRTAYEQYF.

This clone was seen only a few times. V gene TRBV6-5 combines with J gene TRBJ2-2, with 7 positions matching TRBD1. J gave up 7 bases and V 5 bases, and 10 bases lay outside the gene matches. CDR1 is MNHEY and CDR2 is SVGAGI in the germline V gene. This CDR3 region has 15 residues. CDR3 residues: CASSLATGYGGELFF. CDR3 in DNA: TGTGCCAGCAGTCTTGCGACAGGGTACGGCGGGGAGCTGTTTTTT.

The rearrangement links TRBV5-1 to TRBJ2-5, with a weak D call TRBD2 (6 bases). V was trimmed by 2 bases and J by 1 base, leaving 21 bases between them. In germline, CDR1 is SGHRS, CDR2 YFSETQ. CDR3 length: 18 residues. CDR3 DNA sequence: TGCGCCAGCAGCTTTCCGGGGCCGGGGGAAAGGTTCCAAGAGACCCAGTACTTC. Translating it yields CASSFPGPGERFQETQYF. The variable domain in full, with the rest retrieved from reference TRBV5-1 and TRBJ2-5, is KAGVTQTPRYLIKTRGQQVTLSCSPISGHRSVSWYQQTPGQGLQFLFEYFSETQRNKGNFPGRFSGRQFSNSRSEMNVSTLELGDSALYLCASSFPGPGERFQETQYFGPGTRLLVL.

The genes are TRBV7-2 and TRBJ2-1; D call uncertain. The V end lost 1 base, the J end lost 4 bases, and 11 bases lay between the germline ends. The CDR3 totals 15 residues. In germline, CDR1 is SGHTA, CDR2 FQGNSA. Here the CDR3 DNA reads TGTGCCAGCAGCTTAGGGCCAGGTAGTTACAATGAGCAGTTCTTC. This encodes CASSLGPGSYNEQFF. Filled out from reference TRBV7-2 and TRBJ2-1, the complete variable domain reads GAGVSQSPSNKVTEKGKDVELRCDPISGHTALYWYRQSLGQGLEFLIYFQGNSAPDKSGLPSDRFSAERTGGSVSTLTIQRTQQEDSAVYLCASSLGPGSYNEQFFGPGTRLTVL.

The CDR3 region has the DNA TGTGCCAGCAGCTTAGCGCCTACCTTTGGAAACACCATATATTTT. Translating gives CASSLAPTFGNTIYF. The chain employs TRBV7-9 and TRBJ1-3; the D is unclear. The V end lost 0 bases, the J end lost 3 bases, and 9 bases lay between the germline ends. In germline, CDR1 is SEHNR, CDR2 FQNEAQ (reference sequence). The length of the CDR3 is 15 residues.

The count of this clone is one. The chain employs TRBV4-1 and TRBJ2-1, with 15 bases identical to TRBD2. The V gene's germline CDR1 is MGHRA and CDR2 YSYEKL. CDR3 length: 16 amino acids. Trimming at V came to 4 bases and at J to 5 bases, leaving 3 bases not matched to a gene. In nucleotides, the CDR3 is TGCGCCAGCAGCCCGGGACTAGCGGGGGGAAACAATGAGCAGTTCTTC. This translates into CASSPGLAGGNNEQFF.

V usage is TRBV7-8 and J usage is TRBJ2-7, with TRBD1 identical over 7 bases. This CDR3 spans 17 amino acids. Trimming removed 5 bases from V and 0 bases from J; junction bases left unmatched: 13. CDR1 and CDR2 (germline): SGHVS, FQNEAQ. CDR3 loop: CASSGRVLQGSSYEQYF. CDR3 DNA sequence: TGTGCCAGCAGCGGTCGGGTGCTACAGGGGAGCTCCTACGAGCAGTACTTC.